This TCR beta chain was captured by sequencing in a study of blood T cell repertoires in COVID-19 (dated by TCRdb to about 2020). Notes on the research overall: The collaborator samples originated in the United States, Italy and Spain and spanned the acute and convalescent phases of COVID-19. The prospective study material was composed of cDNA or gDNA derived from T cells, B-cell-depleted T cells, or PBMCs. The samples were drawn from two sources: the first 160 participants of the ongoing ImmuneRACE study, and 1,254 subjects contributed by 6 global collaborators. A de-identified subject ID, COVID-19 status, age in years and sex were almost always included in the sample metadata. The repertoires were released in a freely available public database intended as a resource for research on the immune response to SARS-CoV-2. Subjects who had been exposed to COVID-19, were actively infected with it, or had recovered from it provided the deeply sampled blood TCRbeta repertoires that made up the dataset. Where available, HLA class I and class II types were taken from metadata supplied by the sample provider and were not determined by assay-based typing. Overall study results and their limits: Clinical and demographic metadata were provided uncurated, with the amount varying by source and participant.

Comments on this clone: The antigen it binds to is not known. No base-level quality is on record; no much larger clone is a single base apart.

TCRbeta CDR3 regions were amplified from genomic DNA by means of the immunoSEQ Assay, a bias-controlled multiplex PCR. The paper's processing steps were these. Nucleated cell counts per sample were estimated from amplification of reference gene primers within the assay. To quantify the absolute abundance of each unique TCRbeta CDR3 rearrangement, sequence reads were collapsed and filtered. For each sample, productive Simpson clonality was calculated as the square root of Simpson's diversity index across productive rearrangements. The clones in this table, taken by TCRdb from immuneACCESS, are in-frame only. Not every clone is retained; where verified, under half of the shortfall comes from an unresolved V gene, and the cause of the rest is unknown. V and J calls and clone size are those listed in that table; D and trimming were worked out from the DNA. This sample holds about 120,000 clones; 85% to 90% were observed only once. 25% to 35% of the sample lies in the top ten.

Whole blood was collected in K2EDTA tubes by collaborating institutions according to the institutions' own protocols. For TCRbeta analysis, collaborators shipped samples in one of three forms: frozen whole blood, isolated PBMCs, or DNA extracted from either of those sample types. The V and J ends are trimmed by 5 bases and 1 base, leaving 11 bases between them. From the germline V gene, CDR1 is ENHRY and CDR2 is SYGVKD. CDR3 length: 14 amino acids, cysteine to phenylalanine. Only the CDR3 portion is preserved as DNA: 42 bases, with reading frame beginning at the first base. The sequenced material came from peripheral blood. Rearrangement joined TRBV10-3 to TRBJ1-1, with the D segment identity uncertain. This TCR was sampled from a woman aged 70-85 years with acute or convalescent COVID-19. The bases are TGTGCCATCAGTTTAACTGCGGGGAACACTGAAGCTTTCTTT. Its translation is CAISLTAGNTEAFF.